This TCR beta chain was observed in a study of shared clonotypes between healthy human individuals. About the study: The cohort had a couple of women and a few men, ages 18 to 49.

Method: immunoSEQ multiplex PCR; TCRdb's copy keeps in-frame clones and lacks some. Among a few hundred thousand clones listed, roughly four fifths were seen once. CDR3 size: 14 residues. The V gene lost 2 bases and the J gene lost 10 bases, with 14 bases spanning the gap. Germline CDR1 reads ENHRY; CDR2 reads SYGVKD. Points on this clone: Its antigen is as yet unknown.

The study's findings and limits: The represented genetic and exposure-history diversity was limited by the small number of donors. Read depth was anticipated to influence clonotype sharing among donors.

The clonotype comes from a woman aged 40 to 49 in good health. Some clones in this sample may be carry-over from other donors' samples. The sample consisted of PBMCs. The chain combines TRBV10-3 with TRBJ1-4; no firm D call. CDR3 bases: TGTGCCATCAGTGAGGAACCTTTGATAGGAAAACTGTTTTTT. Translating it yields CAISEEPLIGKLFF.